This TCR beta chain was documented in a study of Graves' ophthalmopathy and Graves' hyperthyroidism (dated 2018 in TCRdb). For context, the study as a whole: Peripheral blood was collected at initial diagnosis, prior to any treatment. To tell Graves' ophthalmopathy apart from Graves' hyperthyroidism, and to predict which patients would progress to ophthalmopathy, the study relied on TCR beta repertoire signatures. In total, around 130 blood samples were TCR-sequenced: roughly 45 ophthalmopathy, some 72 hyperthyroidism and approximately 17 hyperthyroidism-to-ophthalmopathy patients. To explore V-J signatures that distinguish ophthalmopathy from hyperthyroidism, a discovery set of more than 90 patients was enrolled, made up of over 40 with ophthalmopathy and some 56 with stable hyperthyroidism. The independent validation cohort included approximately 19 hyperthyroidism patients plus 17 patients who later progressed from hyperthyroidism to ophthalmopathy. In several hyperthyroidism patients, the T-cell repertoires found in thyroid tissue were compared with those found in blood. Once sampling was done, hyperthyroidism patients were given methimazole at a starting dose of 30 mg daily, while ophthalmopathy patients were given high-dose intravenous methylprednisolone. What the work shows at the level of the full study, not this receptor alone: Most expanded thyroid clonotypes with a frequency above 0.001 also appeared in blood, which suggests that blood repertoires may reflect the immune response in the thyroid. In validation, the model predicted ophthalmopathy progression with 55% to 71% sensitivity and about 73% specificity; fewer than 15 predicted patients were CT-confirmed with GO in a median of about 6.2 months. No statistical method was used to set the sample size in advance, and the investigators knew which group each participant was assigned to. In cross-validation, the 13-signature model distinguished ophthalmopathy from stable hyperthyroidism with 87.88% sensitivity and around 81% specificity, while in the test set the corresponding values were approximately 80% and 75%.

Patients with ophthalmopathy had moderately to severely active disease, with a Clinical Activity Score of 3 or more, a NOSPECS grade of 4 or more, and a disease duration of less than 3 months. Patients with other autoimmune diseases, uncontrolled infections, pregnancy or lactation were excluded from the study. Diagnosis relied on clinical symptoms, serum thyroxine, TRAb, thyroid ultrasound and orbital computed tomography. PBMCs were isolated from 7.5 to 10 ml of fresh peripheral blood by Ficoll-Paque density gradient centrifugation. Trizol reagent was used to extract the total RNA, and its quality was then checked on an Agilent 2100 Bioanalyzer. For repertoire sequencing, TCR beta CDR3 regions were amplified from RNA transcripts. A first-round RT-PCR used HTBI primers with the Qiagen OneStep RT-PCR kit, followed by a second-round multiplex PCR, size selection and purification. Libraries were sequenced on an Illumina HiSeq2000 using paired-end 100 bp reads. The authors' pipeline ran thus. SOAPnuke was used to process the reads, throwing out any read that had adapters, had uncalled bases, had a mean Phred below 15, or lacked an exact constant-primer or identifier match. High-quality paired reads were merged with COPE v1.2.5. Unique nucleotide sequences were defined as clonotypes and aligned to IMGT TRB V, D and J references using MiTCR v1.1. Analysis was restricted to V-J combinations with a frequency above 0.0001, which covered about 99% of repertoires. For each V-J combination, a TCR clonal expansion and chaos score was defined as F50 clonal expansion divided by the chaos observed in the TCRdist matrix. Welch's t-statistics and random forest were used to reduce features to about a dozen V-J combinations, which were fed into a naive Bayes classifier. The Morisita-Horn index was used to measure how similar the thyroid and blood repertoires were. TCRdb redid the processing of the public reads, applying fastp at Q25 and MiXCR, and retained in-frame beta chains. Each CDR3 protein gets just one entry, which takes the most common genes and DNA from the rows behind it. Here the V and J calls rest on TCRdb's processing, not on the authors' analysis. Here the sample has hundreds of thousands of distinct CDR3 sequences; approximately 39% occur a single time. The ten biggest clones cover over 2.5% of the sample.

This clonotype was picked up a small number of times. There is no known antigen for this receptor. One end of the junction does not line up with germline, which may come from a read error. Counted from cysteine to phenylalanine, this CDR3 has 17 amino acids. Left in the record is the CDR3 DNA by itself, 51 bases read in frame from the first base. From a lookup of the germline V gene (reference sequence), CDR1 and CDR2 are SGHAT and FQDESV. Source material: peripheral blood. This sequence uses TRBV11-1 and TRBJ1-2; the D segment cannot be called with confidence. This TCR was recovered from an adult man with Graves' ophthalmopathy. In nucleotide form, the sequence is TGCGCCAGCAGCCAAGAATCCTCAGGCACCCGGGAAGGTGGCTACACCTTC. Translated, it reads CASSQESSGTREGGYTF.